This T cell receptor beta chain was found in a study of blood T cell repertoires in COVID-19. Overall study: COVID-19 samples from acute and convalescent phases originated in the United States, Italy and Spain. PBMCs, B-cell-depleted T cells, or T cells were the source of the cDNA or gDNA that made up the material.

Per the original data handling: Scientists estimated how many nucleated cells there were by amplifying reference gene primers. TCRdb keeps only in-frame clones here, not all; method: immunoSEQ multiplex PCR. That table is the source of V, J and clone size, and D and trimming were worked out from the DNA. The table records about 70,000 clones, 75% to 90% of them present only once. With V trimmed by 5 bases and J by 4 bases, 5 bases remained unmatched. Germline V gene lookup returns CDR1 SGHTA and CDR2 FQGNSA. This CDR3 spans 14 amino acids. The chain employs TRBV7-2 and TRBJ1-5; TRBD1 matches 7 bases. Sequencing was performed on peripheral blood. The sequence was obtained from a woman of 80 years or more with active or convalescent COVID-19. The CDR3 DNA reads TGTGCCAGCAGCCGTGAACAGGGGAATCAGCCCCAGCATTTT. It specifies CASSREQGNQPQHF.